This note documents a single T cell receptor (beta chain) sequence. Its antigen is still unknown. Expressed TCRB transcripts were sequenced because the entire RNA isolate underwent reverse transcription. Repertoires were generated with immunoSEQ multiplex PCR, while TCRdb's copy carries only in-frame clones and drops some. The table has a few hundred thousand clones, 30% seen once. This sample was included in a study of beta chain features in type 1 diabetes. Overall study: Cell yields, gender and age were comparable in patients and healthy donors.

Study-level points and caveats: Researchers reported that naive, central memory and Treg TCRB repertoires appeared more similar in patients than in healthy donors. Type 1 diabetes patients showed a moderate but significant shortening of TCRB CDR3s in all four CD4+ subsets.

This clonotype was obtained from a man between 18 and 29 years old in good health. Sequenced material: naive CD4+ T cells from blood.

The CDR3 protein is CASSPVGGFGNTIYF. CDR3 bases: TGTGCCAGCAGCCCCGTCGGGGGCTTTGGAAACACCATATATTTT. The gene calls are TRBV9 and TRBJ1-3; TRBD1 might be the D (6 bases). CDR1 and CDR2 (germline): SGDLS, YYNGEE. The CDR3 contains 15 residues. V was shortened by 4 bases and J by 3 bases, with 14 bases between the two germline ends.